Listed below are T cell receptor beta chains from one sample, sequenced in a study of neurological immune-mediated disorders. TCRdb used MiXCR to reprocess the 5' RACE reads, holding one entry per CDR3 protein. The table records approximately 52,000 distinct CDR3 sequences, over 3% of them present only once. Source material: PBMCs. These receptors were collected from a man aged 35-49 years with multiple sclerosis. The CDR3 runs from the conserved cysteine through the conserved F or W. The D gene is left open where the match is weak. The size field is filled for only some rows; it gives once, few, many or a size class.

TRBV3-1,many,TRBJ1-5,-,CASSQVGGQPQHF,TGTGCCAGCAGCCAAGTTGGAGGCCAGCCCCAGCATTTT
TRBV15,many,TRBJ2-7,TRBD2,CATSKDVGTSGGSYEQYF,TGTGCCACCAGCAAAGATGTGGGGACTAGCGGGGGATCATACGAGCAGTACTTC
TRBV5-5,many,TRBJ2-1,-,CASSLAGDRDEQFF,TGTGCCAGCAGCTTGGCGGGGGACCGGGATGAGCAGTTCTTC
TRBV9,many,TRBJ2-3,TRBD2,CASSPRLAGGLGDTQYF,TGTGCCAGCAGCCCCCGACTAGCGGGGGGGCTAGGAGATACGCAGTATTTT
TRBV12-3/TRBV12-4,many,TRBJ2-2,-,CASSFSTNTGELFF,TGTGCCAGCAGTTTCAGTACGAACACCGGGGAGCTGTTTTTT
TRBV20-1,many,TRBJ2-3,TRBD2,CSASLLAVQADTQYF,TGCAGTGCTAGCCTACTAGCGGTCCAAGCGGATACGCAGTATTTT
TRBV7-2,many,TRBJ2-7,-,CASSLTGSSYEQYF,TGTGCCAGCAGCTTAACGGGGTCCTCCTACGAGCAGTACTTC
TRBV29-1,medium-sized,TRBJ2-5,-,CSVEETGETQYF,TGCAGCGTTGAAGAAACGGGGGAGACCCAGTACTTC
TRBV5-6,many,TRBJ2-6,-,CASSSPGTGANVLTF,TGTGCCAGCAGCTCCCCAGGGACTGGGGCCAACGTCCTGACTTTC
TRBV10-3,many,TRBJ1-5,TRBD1,CAISPGQGDYQPQNF,TGTGCCATCAGCCCCGGACAGGGGGACTATCAGCCCCAGAATTTT
TRBV12-3/TRBV12-4,-,TRBJ1-5,TRBD1,CVTSTGGQPQHF,TGTGTCACCTCGACAGGGGGTCAGCCCCAGCATTTT
TRBV20-1,many,TRBJ1-1,-,CSAKHGYTEAFF,TGCAGTGCTAAGCACGGGTATACTGAAGCTTTCTTT
TRBV5-1,many,TRBJ1-4,-,CASSVNRVGGEKLFF,TGCGCCAGCAGCGTTAACAGGGTAGGGGGAGAAAAACTGTTTTTT
TRBV15,many,TRBJ2-7,TRBD1,CATSMGTASYEQYF,TGTGCCACCAGCATGGGGACAGCCTCCTACGAGCAGTACTTC
TRBV7-7,-,TRBJ2-1,-,CASSLTGGDNEQFF,TGTGCTAGCAGCTTAACCGGCGGAGACAATGAGCAGTTCTTC
TRBV20-1,many,TRBJ1-6,TRBD1,CSARRTGGNSPLHF,TGCAGTGCTAGGAGAACAGGGGGTAATTCACCCCTCCACTTT
TRBV2,many,TRBJ2-3,-,CASRGFAGSTDTQYF,TGTGCCAGCAGGGGGTTCGCGGGGAGCACAGATACGCAGTATTTT
TRBV29-1,many,TRBJ2-3,-,CSVEAGTDTQYF,TGCAGCGTTGAGGCAGGAACAGATACGCAGTATTTT
TRBV6-5,many,TRBJ2-1,-,CASRPGTPNNEQFF,TGTGCCAGCAGACCCGGGACACCGAACAATGAGCAGTTCTTC
TRBV29-1,many,TRBJ2-7,TRBD2,CSVRLAGWYEQYF,TGCAGCGTCAGACTAGCGGGCTGGTACGAGCAGTACTTC
TRBV7-9,many,TRBJ1-3,-,CASSRGETGNTIYF,TGTGCCAGCAGCCGGGGTGAGACTGGAAACACCATATATTTT
TRBV5-1,many,TRBJ2-1,-,CASSLGPTRDNEQFF,TGCGCCAGCAGCTTGGGGCCCACCCGAGACAATGAGCAGTTCTTC
TRBV6-4,many,TRBJ2-1,-,CASSDKKGDNEQFF,TGTGCCAGCAGTGACAAAAAGGGGGACAATGAGCAGTTCTTC
TRBV6-5,many,TRBJ2-1,TRBD1,CASSRDRDYNEQFF,TGTGCCAGCAGTCGGGACAGGGACTACAATGAGCAGTTCTTC
TRBV5-6,many,TRBJ2-3,TRBD2,CASSPTSGGSYTQYF,TGTGCCAGCAGCCCCACTAGCGGGGGGTCTTATACGCAGTATTTT
TRBV5-1,many,TRBJ1-1,-,CASSLSGWGNTEAFF,TGCGCCAGCAGCTTGTCGGGGTGGGGGAACACTGAAGCTTTCTTT
TRBV3-1,many,TRBJ2-1,-,CASSQALAEQFF,TGTGCCAGCAGCCAAGCTCTAGCGGAGCAGTTCTTC
TRBV12-3/TRBV12-4,many,TRBJ1-1,-,CASSFRLNTEAFF,TGTGCCAGCAGTTTTAGGCTGAACACTGAAGCTTTCTTT
TRBV9,few,TRBJ1-5,-,CASSLGGEKQPQNF,TGTGCCAGCAGCCTAGGGGGAGAGAAGCAGCCCCAGAATTTT
TRBV12-3/TRBV12-4,many,TRBJ1-1,-,CASARHAKNTEAFF,TGTGCCAGCGCCCGACACGCTAAAAACACTGAAGCTTTCTTT
TRBV12-3/TRBV12-4,many,TRBJ1-4,-,CASSLGAGQEKLFF,TGTGCCAGCAGCCTTGGGGCAGGTCAGGAAAAACTGTTTTTT
TRBV12-3/TRBV12-4,many,TRBJ1-5,-,CASSQLRGQPQHF,TGTGCCAGCAGTCAACTCAGGGGTCAGCCCCAGCATTTT
TRBV3-1,many,TRBJ2-3,-,CASSQEQDSYTDTQYF,TGTGCCAGCAGCCAAGAGCAGGACTCATACACAGATACGCAGTATTTT
TRBV15,many,TRBJ1-2,-,CATSRDSGVYGYTF,TGTGCCACCAGCAGAGATTCCGGAGTCTATGGCTACACCTTC
TRBV9,many,TRBJ1-2,TRBD1,CASSEGGTAGNYGYTF,TGTGCCAGCAGCGAGGGGGGGACAGCAGGAAACTATGGCTACACCTTC
TRBV29-1,many,TRBJ2-5,-,CSHQSGYETQYF,TGCAGCCATCAGTCGGGGTACGAGACCCAGTACTTC
TRBV12-3/TRBV12-4,few,TRBJ1-2,TRBD1,CASSLSDRGQGGYTF,TGTGCCAGCAGTTTAAGCGACAGGGGGCAGGGGGGCTACACCTTC
TRBV20-1,many,TRBJ1-3,-,CSARGADHSGNTIYF,TGCAGTGCTAGGGGGGCGGACCACTCTGGAAACACCATATATTTT
TRBV6-5,many,TRBJ2-1,TRBD1,CASRTGAHNEQFF,TGTGCCAGCAGAACAGGGGCTCACAATGAGCAGTTCTTC
TRBV24-1,many,TRBJ2-1,-,CATSDLRRDNEQFF,TGTGCCACCAGTGATTTGCGTAGGGACAATGAGCAGTTCTTC